This T cell receptor (beta chain) was observed in a study of T cells in Graves' hyperthyroidism and ophthalmopathy. This clonotype was seen a single time. Its antigen is currently unknown. With 2 bases removed from V and 3 bases from J, the gap between germline ends came to 20 bases. Per the germline V gene, CDR1 is MNHEY and CDR2 is SVGAGI. The CDR3 covers 17 residues. Uncontrolled infection, other autoimmune disease, pregnancy or lactation led to exclusion. First hyperthyroidism diagnosis is when the blood sample was obtained, before any ophthalmopathy symptoms. The authors took PBMCs from 8 to 10 ml fresh peripheral blood. Template material for amplifying TCR beta CDR3 regions consisted of RNA transcripts. When the TCR CDR3 underwent first-round RT-PCR, the HTBI primer set was used. TCRdb redid the calling of the multiplex PCR reads with MiXCR, one entry per CDR3 protein. This sample has about 290,000 distinct CDR3 sequences; 13% occur once, and the top ten carry 7.5% to 8%.

Findings and limits, study-wide: Most thyroid clonotypes with frequency above 0.001 were detected in blood.

Sequencing input: blood. This sequence originates from a young woman with Graves' hyperthyroidism that later progressed to Graves' ophthalmopathy. The chain links TRBV6-5 to TRBJ2-7; D is uncertain. In DNA form, the CDR3 reads TGTGCCAGCAGTTACGACCGGGCGAAGCAGAATATCTACGAGCAGTACTTC. Translating it yields CASSYDRAKQNIYEQYF.